Listed below are T cell receptor beta chains from one sample, sequenced in a study of cytomegalovirus exposure and HLA in healthy donors. The method was immunoSEQ multiplex PCR; TCRdb's version includes in-frame clones alone and lacks a portion of them. The data hold hundreds of thousands of clones, with about nine tenths observed a single time. Material: PBMCs. The receptors come from a woman between 18 and 29 years old in good health and CMV-seronegative. CDR3s include the opening cysteine and the closing phenylalanine or tryptophan. Fields, in order: V gene, D gene, J gene, clone size, CDR3 protein, CDR3 DNA. The D gene is left open where the match is weak. Clone size appears in some rows only: once, few, many, or a class for an expanded clone.

>TRBV28|TRBD2|TRBJ2-2|NA
CASRSGTINTGELFF
TGTGCCAGCAGGTCCGGGACTATAAACACCGGGGAGCTGTTTTTT
>TRBV5-1|TRBD2|TRBJ2-7|NA
CASSAGLAGAAYEQYF
TGCGCCAGCAGCGCCGGACTAGCGGGGGCCGCCTACGAGCAGTACTTC
>TRBV18|TRBD1|TRBJ2-1|NA
CASSPAGGNEQFF
TGTGCCAGCTCACCAGCAGGGGGAAATGAGCAGTTCTTC
>TRBV30|NA|TRBJ2-7|NA
CACTRGLFYEQYF
TGTGCCTGCACCCGAGGACTATTCTACGAGCAGTACTTC
>TRBV9|TRBD2|TRBJ2-2|NA
CASSVTSGGAAGELFF
TGTGCCAGCAGCGTGACTAGCGGGGGGGCCGCCGGGGAGCTGTTTTTT
>TRBV5-1|NA|TRBJ1-2|NA
CASSLAGTHYGYTF
TGCGCCAGCAGCTTGGCTGGGACACACTATGGCTACACCTTC
>TRBV5-1|TRBD2|TRBJ2-7|NA
CASSSPTSGRAATYEQYF
TGCGCCAGCAGCTCACCGACTAGCGGGAGGGCCGCTACCTACGAGCAGTACTTC
>TRBV27|NA|TRBJ1-5|NA
CASSPLGRDNQPQHF
TGTGCCAGCAGTCCTCTGGGCAGGGACAATCAGCCCCAGCATTTT
>TRBV5-1|TRBD1|TRBJ2-7|NA
CASSLDSTGRTPYEQYF
TGCGCCAGCAGCTTGGATTCGACAGGGAGAACTCCCTACGAGCAGTACTTC
>TRBV21-1|NA|TRBJ2-3|once
CASSTTSGSTDTQYF
TGTGCCAGCAGCACAACTAGCGGTAGCACAGATACGCAGTATTTT
>TRBV4-1|NA|TRBJ2-3|NA
CASSQVVAGFTDTQYF
TGCGCCAGCAGCCAAGTCGTGGCGGGATTTACAGATACGCAGTATTTT
>TRBV7-8|NA|TRBJ2-5|NA
CASSYTTAETQYF
TGTGCCAGCAGCTATACTACCGCCGAGACCCAGTACTTC
>TRBV2|NA|TRBJ2-1|NA
CASSRTNSGEQFF
TGTGCCAGCAGCCGCACCAACTCGGGTGAGCAGTTCTTC
>TRBV5-1|TRBD1|TRBJ1-5|NA
CASSLEPGQSLMSNQPQHF
TGCGCCAGCAGCTTGGAACCGGGACAGTCCCTAATGAGCAATCAGCCCCAGCATTTT
>TRBV7-8|TRBD1|TRBJ1-1|NA
CASSQRQGGTEAFF
TGTGCCAGCAGCCAAAGACAGGGTGGTACTGAAGCTTTCTTT
>TRBV6-4|TRBD1|TRBJ1-1|NA
CASREQGGTEAFF
TGTGCCAGCAGGGAACAGGGGGGCACTGAAGCTTTCTTT
>TRBV28|NA|TRBJ2-7|NA
CASSLGSTQGFQSYEQYF
TGTGCCAGCAGTTTGGGGTCCACACAGGGTTTTCAGAGCTACGAGCAGTACTTC
>TRBV19|TRBD1|TRBJ2-5|NA
CASSIDSGSYRGKETQYF
TGTGCCAGTAGTATAGATTCGGGGTCCTACAGGGGGAAAGAGACCCAGTACTTC
>TRBV7-9|TRBD1|TRBJ1-6|NA
CASNKQGARNSPLHF
TGTGCCAGCAACAAACAGGGGGCACGGAATTCACCCCTCCACTTT
>TRBV4-2|TRBD1|TRBJ1-1|NA
CASSQHDRGGKKTEAFF
TGTGCCAGCAGCCAACACGACAGGGGAGGGAAAAAAACTGAAGCTTTCTTT
>TRBV5-1|NA|TRBJ2-3|NA
CASSLGQVADTQYF
TGCGCCAGCAGCTTGGGACAGGTGGCAGATACGCAGTATTTT
>TRBV6-5|NA|TRBJ1-1|NA
CASSLTGHTEAFF
TGTGCCAGCAGCCTTACAGGGCACACTGAAGCTTTCTTT
>TRBV6-5|NA|TRBJ1-6|NA
CASSYGSEPLHF
TGTGCCAGCAGTTACGGCAGCGAACCCCTCCACTTT
>TRBV7-9|NA|TRBJ1-2|once
CASSSSFSTGVSTPSYTF
TGTGCCAGCAGTTCTTCCTTTTCGACAGGCGTGTCAACCCCGTCCTACACCTTC
>TRBV5-6|NA|TRBJ1-1|NA
CASSLAGRYAFF
TGTGCCAGCAGCTTGGCAGGGCGCTATGCTTTCTTT
>TRBV7-6|TRBD2|TRBJ2-1|NA
CASSPRLAGAGNEQFF
TGTGCCAGCAGCCCCCGTTTAGCGGGAGCCGGAAATGAGCAGTTCTTC
>TRBV5-1|TRBD1|TRBJ1-1|NA
CASSLGGWDSVTEAFF
TGCGCCAGCAGCTTGGGAGGGTGGGACAGTGTCACTGAAGCTTTCTTT
>TRBV9|TRBD1|TRBJ2-7|NA
CASSDGTGNLYEQYF
TGTGCCAGCAGCGATGGGACAGGGAACCTCTACGAGCAGTACTTC
>TRBV5-1|TRBD2|TRBJ2-5|NA
CASSLAPSGATETQYF
TGCGCCAGCAGCTTGGCCCCTAGCGGGGCGACAGAGACCCAGTACTTC